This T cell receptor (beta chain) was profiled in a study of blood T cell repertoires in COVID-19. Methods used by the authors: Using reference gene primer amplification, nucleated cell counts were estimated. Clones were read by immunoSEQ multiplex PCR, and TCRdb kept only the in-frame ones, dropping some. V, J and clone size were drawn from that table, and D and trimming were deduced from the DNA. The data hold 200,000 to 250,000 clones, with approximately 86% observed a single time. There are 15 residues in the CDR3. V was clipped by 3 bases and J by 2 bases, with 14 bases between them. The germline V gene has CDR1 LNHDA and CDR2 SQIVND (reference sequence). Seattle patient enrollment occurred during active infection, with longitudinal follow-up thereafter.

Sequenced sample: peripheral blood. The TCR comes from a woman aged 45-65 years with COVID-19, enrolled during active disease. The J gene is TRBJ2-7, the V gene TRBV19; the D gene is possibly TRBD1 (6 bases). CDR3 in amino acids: CASSIWVTGAYEQYF. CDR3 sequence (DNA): TGTGCCAGTAGTATTTGGGTGACAGGAGCCTACGAGCAGTACTTC.